The entry that follows covers one T cell receptor (beta chain) sequence. These data belong to a study of blood T cell repertoires in COVID-19. The overall study: T cells, B-cell-depleted T cells, or PBMCs supplied cDNA or gDNA.

In the authors' workflow: Amplifying reference gene primers gave estimates of nucleated cell counts. Sequencing used immunoSEQ multiplex PCR; TCRdb keeps in-frame clones, though not all of them. The D gene and trimming were derived from the DNA, and the V and J assignments and clone size from that table. The sample records a few hundred thousand clones, more than 70% being singletons. Germline CDR1 reads MNHEY; CDR2 reads SVGAGI. The V end was cut by 8 bases, the J end by 4 bases, with 17 bases between. This CDR3 comprises 14 residues. The TCR originated in a woman between 50 and 59 years old with acute or convalescent COVID-19. The material sequenced was peripheral blood. This chain connects TRBV6-5 to TRBJ1-1, with TRBD1 as a possible D gene (5 bases). The DNA for the CDR3 is TGTGCCAGCGTACTAGGGTTCGGGGGCACTGAAGCTTTCTTT. Amino acid sequence: CASVLGFGGTEAFF.